This T cell receptor (beta chain) originates from a study of preoperative IRX-2 immunotherapy in early breast cancer. Treatment indicated: preoperative locoregional IRX-2 cytokine immunotherapy. Samples came from a phase Ib trial of preoperative locoregional IRX-2 cytokine immunotherapy. Generated by immunoSEQ multiplex PCR, the TCRdb table keeps only in-frame clones and is missing some. The sample lists 39,000 or so clones, roughly 77% occurring once. CDR3 length: 17 residues. Germline CDR1 LGHNT, CDR2 FRNRAP. The ends lost 6 bases at V and 5 bases at J; junction bases unmatched: 17. The chain couples TRBV12-5 to TRBJ2-3; TRBD2 agrees at 7 bases. This specimen was tumor tissue, taken after IRX-2 immunotherapy. The sequence came from a human donor with breast cancer. The CDR3 loop reads CASGVSGTTRGIDTQYF. For the CDR3, the DNA is TGTGCTAGTGGGGTCAGCGGGACCACCCGGGGGATAGATACGCAGTATTTT.